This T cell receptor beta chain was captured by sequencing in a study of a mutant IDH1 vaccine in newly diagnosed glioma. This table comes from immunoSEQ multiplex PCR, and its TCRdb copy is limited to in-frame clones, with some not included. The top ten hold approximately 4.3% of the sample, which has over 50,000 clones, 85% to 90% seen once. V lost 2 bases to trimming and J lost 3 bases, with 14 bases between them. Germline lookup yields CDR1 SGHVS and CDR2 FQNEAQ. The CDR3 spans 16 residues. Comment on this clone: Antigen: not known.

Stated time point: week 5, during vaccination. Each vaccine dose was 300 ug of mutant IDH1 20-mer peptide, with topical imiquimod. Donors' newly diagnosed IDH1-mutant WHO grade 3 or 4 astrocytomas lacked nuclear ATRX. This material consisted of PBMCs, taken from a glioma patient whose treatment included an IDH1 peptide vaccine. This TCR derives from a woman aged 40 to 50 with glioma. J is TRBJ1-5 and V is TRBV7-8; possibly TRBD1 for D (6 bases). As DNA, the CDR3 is TGTGCCAGCAGCTTAAGAGATACAGGGTTCAATCAGCCCCAGCATTTT. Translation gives CASSLRDTGFNQPQHF.